One and the same sample provided the 5 T cell receptor beta chains below, sequenced in a study of T cells expressing NK-cell markers. TCRdb re-analyzed the 5' RACE reads; it lists each CDR3 protein once, without DNA. This sample's clone table lists 440,000 or so distinct CDR3 sequences. Sample: blood T cells: a sorted CD56 or NKG2C T cell subset, CD4+ or CD8+ T cells, or bulk PBMC T cells (not recorded which). Receptors were obtained from a woman aged 18-70 years in good health.

The chain uses TRBV28 and TRBJ2-7. Germline CDR1 MDHEN, CDR2 SYDVKM. This CDR3 has 11 residues. The CDR3 sequence: CASSSAWEQYF.

The CDR3: CASSLKAGGPETQYF. J is TRBJ2-3 and V is TRBV7-6; TCRdb proposes TRBD2, but this gene call is untestable without DNA. Germline loops: CDR1 SGHVS, CDR2 FNYEAQ. The CDR3 consists of 15 residues.

This chain connects TRBV7-9 to TRBJ2-1; the TRBD1 assignment by TCRdb is unverifiable without DNA. The V gene's germline CDR1 is SEHNR and CDR2 FQNEAQ (reference sequence). CDR3 length: 14 amino acids. CDR3 amino acids: CASRFGWGDNEQFF. Supplemented by reference TRBV7-9 and TRBJ2-1, the full variable domain reads DTGVSQNPRHKITKRGQNVTFRCDPISEHNRLYWYRQTLGQGPEFLTYFQNEAQLEKSRLLSDRFSAERPKGSFSTLEIQRTEQGDSAMYLCASRFGWGDNEQFFGPGTRLTVL.

This sequence joins TRBV7-2 and TRBJ2-1; TCRdb's D call of TRBD2 is untestable without DNA. The CDR3 sequence is 13 residues long. Germline assignment: CDR1 SGHTA and CDR2 FQGNSA. CDR3 residues: CASRPQAGNEQFF.

J is TRBJ2-2 and V is TRBV15; with no DNA, the TCRdb D assignment of TRBD1 cannot be verified. Germline-derived CDR1 and CDR2 are LNHNV and YYDKDF (reference sequence). The length of the CDR3 is 15 residues. CDR3 protein: CATSREEGGTGELFF.